What follows are 32 T cell receptor beta chains derived from one specimen sequenced in a study of T cell clonotyping in hematopoietic cell transplantation. Produced via immunoSEQ multiplex PCR; TCRdb's table is partial and in-frame only. The sample has roughly 45,000 clones; over 75% are singletons. Documented time point: recipient sample about 28 days before transplant, after cytoreduction. The starting material was peripheral blood mononuclear cells, obtained before stem cell transplant. The receptor set was obtained from a man in his sixties with biphenotypic leukemia. Some clones in this sample may be carry-over from other donors' samples.

This clone was seen only once. V gene TRBV5-6 combines with J gene TRBJ2-3; unclear D gene. V was pared by 4 bases and J by 7 bases, with 7 bases between. CDR1 is SGHDT and CDR2 is YYEEEE in the germline V gene. The CDR3 length is 11 residues. The CDR3 is CASSLEYTQYF. CDR3 in DNA: TGTGCCAGCAGCCTTGAGTATACGCAGTATTTT.

V usage is TRBV2 and J usage is TRBJ2-7, with D tentatively TRBD1 (6 bases). The germline gives CDR1 SNHLY, CDR2 FYNNEI. V dropped 4 bases and J dropped 4 bases, with 8 bases sitting between them. The CDR3 consists of 12 residues. The chain's CDR3 is CASSGQGYEQYF. CDR3 coding DNA: TGTGCCAGCAGTGGGCAGGGGTACGAGCAGTACTTC.

The chain recombines TRBV28 with TRBJ2-1, with 8 bases matching TRBD2. The CDR3 is made up of 15 amino acids. Unmatched junction bases numbered 8, after V lost 2 bases and J lost 8 bases. Per the germline V gene, CDR1 is MDHEN and CDR2 is SYDVKM. The CDR3 DNA is TGTGCCAGCAGTTTAAGCGGGAGTGGTGGGGATGAGCAGTTCTTC. Its translation is CASSLSGSGGDEQFF.

CDR3 in amino acids: CASSPPQGFGGATNEKLFF. In DNA, the CDR3 is TGTGCCAGCAGTCCCCCCCAGGGGTTTGGGGGAGCAACTAATGAAAAACTGTTTTTT. This sequence joins TRBV28 and TRBJ1-4, with D tentatively TRBD1 (6 bases). Germline CDR1 MDHEN, CDR2 SYDVKM. This CDR3 is 19 amino acids long. Trimming shortened V by 5 bases and J by 0 bases, and 22 bases separated the two germline ends.

This rearrangement joins TRBV6-5 to TRBJ1-2; D may be TRBD1 (5 bases). The ends were cut back, 6 bases at V and 8 bases at J, with 19 bases in the middle. Germline values: CDR1 MNHEY, CDR2 SVGAGI. The CDR3 covers 14 residues. CDR3: CASSEVLGLSGYTF. Here the CDR3 DNA reads TGTGCCAGCAGCGAGGTTCTGGGGCTGAGCGGCTACACCTTC.

The genes are TRBV18 and TRBJ2-7; 10 bases are a match to TRBD2. This CDR3 has 15 amino acids. In germline, CDR1 is KGHSH, CDR2 LQKENI. V gave up 3 bases and J gave up 2 bases; unmatched junction bases: 4. The chain's CDR3 is CASSPTAGGAYEQYF. As DNA, the CDR3 is TGTGCCAGCTCACCTACAGCGGGAGGGGCCTACGAGCAGTACTTC.

As DNA, the CDR3 is TGTGCCACATCTACGGGAGTCTACGAGCAGTACTTC. Its translation: CATSTGVYEQYF. The chain recombines TRBV5-6 with TRBJ2-7; D perhaps matches TRBD2 (6 bases). V lost 9 bases to trimming and J lost 3 bases, with 13 bases between them. Per the germline V gene, CDR1 is SGHDT and CDR2 is YYEEEE. This CDR3 contains 12 residues.

This clone appeared once. V gene TRBV7-2 combines with J gene TRBJ2-5, with D perhaps matching TRBD1 or TRBD2 (5 bases each). This CDR3 contains 13 residues. Germline V CDR1 and CDR2: SGHTA, FQGNSA. The V end was cut by 2 bases, the J end by 5 bases, with 9 bases between. The CDR3 loop is CASSLSRDETQYF. The CDR3 nucleotides are TGTGCCAGCAGCTTATCCCGGGACGAGACCCAGTACTTC.

The chain couples TRBV9 to TRBJ2-7; 8 bases are a match to TRBD1. Trimming at V came to 2 bases and at J to 3 bases, leaving 7 bases not matched to a gene. Germline V CDR1 and CDR2: SGDLS, YYNGEE. This CDR3 spans 15 amino acids. The CDR3 DNA reads TGTGCCAGCAGCGTCGGACAGGGAAACAACTACGAGCAGTACTTC. As protein: CASSVGQGNNYEQYF.

The chain couples TRBV9 to TRBJ2-5; a weak D match, TRBD2 (5 bases). CDR1 is SGDLS and CDR2 is YYNGEE in the germline V gene. The CDR3 has 14 residues. V gave up 0 bases and J gave up 5 bases, with 11 bases separating them. The CDR3 bases are TGTGCCAGCAGCGTAGCTTCGGCGGGTGAGACCCAGTACTTC. This codes for CASSVASAGETQYF.

The chain is built from TRBV7-9 and TRBJ2-2; 8 bases map to TRBD2. J lost 6 bases, V lost 5 bases, and 8 bases had no gene match. Germline V lookup: CDR1 SEHNR, CDR2 FQNEAQ (reference sequence). The CDR3 has 15 residues. CDR3 DNA sequence: TGTGCCAGCAGCCCCGGGACTAGTTTCCCCGGGGAGCTGTTTTTT. This gives the protein CASSPGTSFPGELFF.

The J gene is TRBJ2-1, the V gene TRBV23-1; 9 bases align to TRBD2. TRBV23-1 is an open reading frame, and its role is uncertain. The CDR3 has 14 residues. The J segment lost 8 bases and the V segment lost 2 bases, leaving 4 bases of the junction unmatched. The CDR3 loop reads CASSQAGGEYEQFF. DNA for the CDR3: TGCGCCAGCAGTCAAGCGGGGGGGGAATATGAGCAGTTCTTC.

The genes are TRBV28 and TRBJ2-7, with a tentative D call TRBD1 (6 bases). V was cut by 5 bases and J by 7 bases, with 21 bases left in between. Germline lookup yields CDR1 MDHEN and CDR2 SYDVKM. The CDR3 has 15 residues. CDR3 region: CASSLGQSAPGEQYF. The CDR3 DNA reads as TGTGCCAGCAGTCTCGGACAGTCTGCTCCGGGTGAGCAGTACTTC. The full variable domain, with the rest looked up from reference TRBV28 and TRBJ2-7, is DVKVTQSSRYLVKRTGEKVFLECVQDMDHENMFWYRQDPGLGLRLIYFSYDVKMKEKGDIPEGYSVSREKKERFSLILESASTNQTSMYLCASSLGQSAPGEQYFGPGTRLTVT.

The DNA for the CDR3 is TGCGCCAGCAGCCCAGGAAGGAGAGGCTCCAATGAGCAGTTCTTC. It codes for CASSPGRRGSNEQFF. The rearrangement joins TRBV4-3 to TRBJ2-1; D unresolved. Trimming shortened V by 4 bases and J by 6 bases, and 16 bases separated the two germline ends. CDR1 is LGHNA and CDR2 is YSLEER in the germline V gene. The CDR3 runs 15 residues.

V usage is TRBV6-1 and J usage is TRBJ2-7, with 9 bases that match TRBD1. CDR3 length: 14 amino acids. After removal of 8 bases from V and 6 bases from J, the junction contained 11 bases not matched to a gene. The germline V gene has CDR1 MNHNS and CDR2 SASEGT. CDR3 in DNA: TGTGCCAGCCACGGAGGGACAGGGAATAGCGAGCAGTACTTC. Its translation is CASHGGTGNSEQYF.

The rearrangement joins TRBV6-1 to TRBJ2-7, with D perhaps TRBD2 (6 bases). V was pared by 3 bases and J by 2 bases, with 14 bases between. This CDR3 is built from 15 residues. The germline V gene has CDR1 MNHNS and CDR2 SASEGT. CDR3 region: CASSEGLTETYEQYF. The CDR3 DNA is TGTGCCAGCAGTGAGGGACTCACCGAAACCTACGAGCAGTACTTC.

The V and J genes are TRBV29-1 and TRBJ2-3; 7 bases fit TRBD2. The CDR3 has 13 amino acids. V dropped 4 bases and J dropped 2; count of bases not matched to a gene: 3. CDR1 and CDR2 from the germline V gene are SQVTM and ANQGSEA. The CDR3, as DNA: TGCAGCGTTGCGAGGGACTACACAGATACGCAGTATTTT. Protein product: CSVARDYTDTQYF.

The count of this clone is one. The V and J genes are TRBV23-1 and TRBJ2-2; the D gene is possibly TRBD2 (6 bases). Being an ORF, TRBV23-1 has a function that is uncertain. The V and J ends lost 2 bases and 11 bases respectively, with 18 bases between them. The CDR3 sequence is 15 residues long. CDR3 DNA sequence: TGCGCCAGCAGTCAAAGCCGGGACTGCGCCCTAGAGCTGTTTTTT. Protein: CASSQSRDCALELFF.

This chain uses TRBV13 with TRBJ2-7, with D possibly matching TRBD1 (7 bases). V was shortened by 1 base and J by 1 base, with 14 bases between the two germline ends. Germline values: CDR1 PRHDT, CDR2 FYEKMQ (reference sequence). CDR3 size: 16 residues. The CDR3, as DNA: TGTGCCAGCAGCTTAGCGTATCAGGGGGGATCCTACGAGCAGTACTTC. Translation: CASSLAYQGGSYEQYF. Drawing the rest from reference TRBV13 and TRBJ2-7, the complete variable domain is AAGVIQSPRHLIKEKRETATLKCYPIPRHDTVYWYQQGPGQDPQFLISFYEKMQSDKGSIPDRFSAQQFSDYHSELNMSSLELGDSALYFCASSLAYQGGSYEQYFGPGTRLTVT.

The chain links TRBV28 to TRBJ1-5, with a tentative D call TRBD1 (5 bases). The length of the CDR3 is 17 residues. With 5 bases removed from V and 3 bases from J, the gap between germline ends came to 20 bases. CDR1 and CDR2 from the germline V gene are MDHEN and SYDVKM. The CDR3 spells CASSPLGPNGANQPQHF. DNA for the CDR3: TGTGCCAGCAGTCCCCTGGGACCTAATGGAGCCAATCAGCCCCAGCATTTT. Full variable domain (missing parts from reference TRBV28 and TRBJ1-5): DVKVTQSSRYLVKRTGEKVFLECVQDMDHENMFWYRQDPGLGLRLIYFSYDVKMKEKGDIPEGYSVSREKKERFSLILESASTNQTSMYLCASSPLGPNGANQPQHFGDGTRLSIL.

V is TRBV28 and J is TRBJ2-6; 7 bases agree with TRBD2. This CDR3 spans 16 amino acids. V was pared by 7 bases and J by 0 bases, with 6 bases of the junction left unmatched. The V gene's germline CDR1 is MDHEN and CDR2 SYDVKM. CDR3 sequence (DNA): TGTGCCAGCATCGGGGGGAGTAGCTCTGGGGCCAACGTCCTGACTTTC. Protein sequence: CASIGGSSSGANVLTF.

The chain carries TRBV7-2 and TRBJ2-3, with a possible D match to TRBD2 (5 bases). V was clipped by 5 bases and J by 5 bases, with 11 bases between them. Germline V gene lookup returns CDR1 SGHTA and CDR2 FQGNSA. The length of the CDR3 is 13 residues. The CDR3 is CASSAGLVDTQYF. In DNA form, the CDR3 reads TGTGCCAGCAGCGCCGGACTGGTAGATACGCAGTATTTT.

The V call is TRBV28, the J call TRBJ2-3; 11 bases are a match to TRBD2. The CDR3 spans 16 residues. Germline V gene lookup returns CDR1 MDHEN and CDR2 SYDVKM. The J segment lost 5 bases and the V segment lost 5 bases, leaving 9 bases of the junction unmatched. Here the CDR3 reads CASSQAGSGREDTQYF. The CDR3 coding sequence is TGTGCCAGCAGTCAGGCGGGTAGCGGGAGGGAAGATACGCAGTATTTT.

The chain employs TRBV19 and TRBJ1-1; 10 bases are a match to TRBD1. The CDR3 contains 14 residues. The trim removed 8 bases at V and 2 bases at J, leaving 5 bases unmatched. The germline V gene encodes CDR1 LNHDA and CDR2 SQIVND (reference sequence). CDR3 DNA: TGTGCCAGTCTCCGGGACAGGGGAAACACTGAAGCTTTCTTT. It codes for CASLRDRGNTEAFF.

J is TRBJ2-2 and V is TRBV7-9; D gene ambiguous. The CDR3 has 14 residues. The germline V gene has CDR1 SEHNR and CDR2 FQNEAQ (reference sequence). The ends were cut back, 10 bases at V and 1 base at J, with 13 bases in the middle. The CDR3 is CATTTSMNTGELFF. DNA of the CDR3: TGTGCCACAACCACGTCGATGAACACCGGGGAGCTGTTTTTT. Based on the CDR3 plus reference TRBV7-9 and TRBJ2-2, the full variable domain is DTGVSQNPRHKITKRGQNVTFRCDPISEHNRLYWYRQTLGQGPEFLTYFQNEAQLEKSRLLSDRFSAERPKGSFSTLEIQRTEQGDSAMYLCATTTSMNTGELFFGEGSRLTVL.

This clone was detected a few times. The chain is built from TRBV5-6 and TRBJ1-5; D perhaps matches TRBD1 (6 bases). The germline V and J ends were trimmed by 4 bases and 3 bases, with 11 bases remaining between them. Germline lookup yields CDR1 SGHDT and CDR2 YYEEEE. This CDR3 is 14 amino acids long. CDR3 coding DNA: TGTGCCAGCAGCACCGGACAGACCAATCAGCCCCAGCATTTT. It specifies CASSTGQTNQPQHF.

Only a few counts were recorded for this clone. The chain joins TRBV11-2 to TRBJ1-5; D is uncertain. The CDR3 is 13 residues long. The V and J ends lost 8 bases and 2 bases respectively, with 10 bases between them. Germline CDR1 reads SGHAT; CDR2 reads FQNNGV. The CDR3 protein is CASSGNGNQPQHF. CDR3 coding DNA: TGTGCCAGCTCCGGGAACGGCAATCAGCCCCAGCATTTT.

V usage is TRBV6-1 and J usage is TRBJ2-2; D uncertain. Looked up from germline, CDR1 is MNHNS and CDR2 is SASEGT. Trimming took 7 bases from V and 1 from J, leaving 7 bases between them. The CDR3 is made up of 13 amino acids. The CDR3 nucleotides read TGTGCCAGCAAAGACCGGAACACCGGGGAGCTGTTTTTT. This sequence encodes CASKDRNTGELFF.

The chain employs TRBV6-1 and TRBJ1-3; 8 bases match TRBD1. After removal of 3 bases from V and 4 bases from J, the junction contained 8 bases not matched to a gene. Germline assignment: CDR1 MNHNS and CDR2 SASEGT. The CDR3 is 16 residues long. The CDR3 region has the DNA TGTGCCAGCAGTGATCAGGGGGCGCCGACCGGAAACACCATATATTTT. It yields the protein CASSDQGAPTGNTIYF.

The V call is TRBV30, the J call TRBJ1-2; 9 positions match TRBD1. Looked up from germline, CDR1 is GTSNPN and CDR2 is SVGIG (reference sequence). J lost 4 bases, V lost 7 bases, and 13 bases had no gene match. The CDR3 spans 15 residues. The CDR3 sequence: CASQRETGGRYGYTF. CDR3 DNA sequence: TGTGCCTCCCAAAGAGAGACAGGGGGACGCTATGGCTACACCTTC.

The CDR3 DNA follows: TGTGCCAGCAGCCCCCACGCGGGGGTCAGGGAGGCCGGGGAGCTGTTTTTT. Translation: CASSPHAGVREAGELFF. The V gene is TRBV25-1, the J gene TRBJ2-2; 7 positions agree with TRBD2. J lost 6 bases, V lost 6 bases, and 16 bases had no gene match. CDR3 length: 17 residues. Germline lookup yields CDR1 MGHDK and CDR2 SYGVNS.

The chain links TRBV6-5 to TRBJ2-7; 8 bases are a match to TRBD2. The V gene's germline CDR1 is MNHEY and CDR2 SVGAGI. This CDR3 has 15 amino acids. V shed 5 bases, J shed 2 bases, and the junction held 8 bases outside the gene matches. The CDR3 is CASSPRLALTYEQYF. Here the CDR3 DNA reads TGTGCCAGCAGTCCCAGACTAGCGCTAACCTACGAGCAGTACTTC.